This T cell receptor (beta chain) came from a study of cytomegalovirus exposure and HLA in healthy donors. General study points: 150 to 200 TCR beta chains were listed as cytomegalovirus-associated. The TCR clusters that emerged in the first cohort tended, a later analysis found, to co-occur in the approximately 120 validation repertoires. A few CMV-associated chains proved CMV antigen-specific in vitro.

A remark on this clone: Its matching antigen is unknown.

The donors were in the roughly 120-subject validation cohort; that cohort was separate from the roughly 730-subject first cohort. This table comes from immunoSEQ multiplex PCR, and its TCRdb copy is limited to in-frame clones, with some not included. The sample has approximately 260,000 clones, roughly 85% seen once. Trimming removed 4 bases at V and 4 bases at J, with 8 bases between. Germline V gene lookup returns CDR1 KGHSH and CDR2 LQKENI. The CDR3 is made up of 14 amino acids. This chain joins TRBV18 and TRBJ1-6, with D possibly matching TRBD1 (6 bases). The source is a woman between 18 and 29 years old in good health and CMV-seronegative. Sequencing used PBMCs. This CDR3 reads CASSQDSYNSPLHF. The DNA for the CDR3 is TGTGCCAGCTCACAGGACAGTTATAATTCACCCCTCCACTTT.